The 24 T cell receptor beta chains reported below all come from one sample, sequenced in a study of blood T cell repertoires in COVID-19. Assay used: immunoSEQ multiplex PCR; TCRdb lists only in-frame clones, some missing. The table has approximately 150,000 clones, around four fifths seen once. The sequenced sample was peripheral blood. The source is a man aged 65 to 79 with acute or convalescent COVID-19.

This sequence joins TRBV5-1 and TRBJ2-1; the D is unclear. This CDR3 spans 13 amino acids. Germline V gene lookup returns CDR1 SGHRS and CDR2 YFSETQ. Trimming took 0 bases from V and 7 from J, leaving 8 bases between them. The CDR3 is CASSLVPPNEQFF. The CDR3 DNA reads TGCGCCAGCAGCTTGGTTCCCCCGAATGAGCAGTTCTTC.

This chain connects TRBV28 to TRBJ2-1; tentative D call: TRBD1 (5 bases). Germline V gene lookup returns CDR1 MDHEN and CDR2 SYDVKM. Trimming cost V 5 bases and J 3 bases, with 11 bases left between them. CDR3 length: 14 amino acids. CDR3 sequence reads: CASSKRGYYNEQFF. In DNA form, the CDR3 reads TGTGCCAGCAGTAAAAGGGGATACTACAATGAGCAGTTCTTC.

This sequence joins TRBV28 and TRBJ2-1, with D hard to call. The CDR3 is 14 amino acids. Germline CDR1 and CDR2: MDHEN and SYDVKM. The V gene lost 3 bases and the J gene lost 6 bases, with 12 bases spanning the gap. CDR3 amino acids: CASSFWPSGNEQFF. In DNA form, the CDR3 reads TGTGCCAGCAGTTTTTGGCCGTCGGGCAATGAGCAGTTCTTC.

This clone was picked up one time. The chain couples TRBV28 to TRBJ2-4, with D possibly matching TRBD2 (5 bases). The CDR3 has 15 residues. Germline lookup yields CDR1 MDHEN and CDR2 SYDVKM. V gave up 7 bases and J gave up 1 base, with 14 bases separating them. The CDR3 reads CASTLTGLAKNIQYF. The CDR3, as DNA: TGTGCCAGCACCCTAACCGGACTGGCCAAAAACATTCAGTACTTC.

The chain couples TRBV14 to TRBJ1-2, with TRBD1 matching over 9 bases. The germline gives CDR1 SGHDN, CDR2 FVKESK. The CDR3 length is 15 residues. The V and J ends lost 4 bases and 3 bases, in that order; junction bases with no gene match: 6. CDR3 nucleotide sequence: TGTGCCAGCAGCCGAGCCCGGACAGGGGACTATGGCTACACCTTC. Amino acids: CASSRARTGDYGYTF.

V gene TRBV5-3 combines with J gene TRBJ1-2, with D hard to call. TRBV5-3 carries the ORF label, with uncertain function. V was pared by 1 base and J by 3 bases, with 10 bases between. The length of the CDR3 is 14 residues. The CDR3, as DNA: TGTGCCAGAAGCTTGCTTTGCACGGACTATGGCTACACCTTC. Its protein is CARSLLCTDYGYTF.

The V gene is TRBV11-2, the J gene TRBJ2-1; 8 nucleotides match TRBD2. Looked up from germline, CDR1 is SGHAT and CDR2 is FQNNGV. Germline trimming cut 5 bases from V and 2 bases from J; bases unmatched to any gene: 8. This CDR3 is 16 amino acids long. CDR3 amino acids: CASSPGGGEPYNEQFF. In DNA, the CDR3 is TGTGCCAGCAGCCCGGGAGGGGGTGAGCCCTACAATGAGCAGTTCTTC. The full variable domain, in which reference TRBV11-2 and TRBJ2-1 provide the parts outside the CDR3, is EAGVAQSPRYKIIEKRQSVAFWCNPISGHATLYWYQQILGQGPKLLIQFQNNGVVDDSQLPKDRFSAERLKGVDSTLKIQPAKLEDSAVYLCASSPGGGEPYNEQFFGPGTRLTVL.

The chain uses TRBV28 and TRBJ1-5, with a possible D match to TRBD1 (6 bases). Germline CDR1 reads MDHEN; CDR2 reads SYDVKM. V was clipped by 7 bases and J by 5 bases, with 18 bases between them. This CDR3 is 15 amino acids long. The CDR3, as DNA: TGTGCCAGCACCCGAAGGGGGATTTCGGATCAGCCCCAGCATTTT. Amino acid sequence: CASTRRGISDQPQHF.

This clone was picked up a small number of times. This chain connects TRBV6-5 to TRBJ1-6; D is possibly TRBD1 (6 bases). The germline CDR1 and CDR2 sequences are MNHEY and SVGAGI. The CDR3 totals 15 residues. V was clipped by 6 bases and J by 7 bases, with 16 bases between them. The CDR3 DNA sequence: TGTGCCAGCAGAACACAGGGATGGGGAAATTCACCCCTCCACTTT. Translation gives CASRTQGWGNSPLHF.

The rearrangement links TRBV3-1 (or the pseudogene TRBV3-2) to TRBJ2-5; the D gene is possibly TRBD2 (6 bases). CDR1 is LGHDT, CDR2 YNNKEL, per germline (reference sequence). The CDR3 covers 14 residues. V was shortened by 1 base and J by 5 bases, with 11 bases between the two germline ends. The CDR3 loop reads CASSQGGGEETQYF. CDR3 bases: TGTGCCAGCAGCCAAGGGGGAGGCGAGGAGACCCAGTACTTC.

The chain uses TRBV10-3 and TRBJ2-5, with TRBD2 as a possible D gene (5 bases). The germline V and J ends were trimmed by 6 bases and 0 bases, with 11 bases remaining between them. This CDR3 has 14 amino acids. From germline, CDR1 is ENHRY and CDR2 SYGVKD. The CDR3 bases are TGTGCCATCAGGGACTCAGGAGACCAAGAGACCCAGTACTTC. Translated: CAIRDSGDQETQYF.

This chain connects TRBV5-6 to TRBJ1-6, with 8 bases matching TRBD1. The trim removed 3 bases at V and 7 bases at J, leaving 0 bases unmatched. The CDR3 has 13 amino acids. Germline CDR1 reads SGHDT; CDR2 reads YYEEEE. DNA of the CDR3: TGTGCCAGCAGCTGGGACAGGAATTCACCCCTCCACTTT. Translated: CASSWDRNSPLHF.

A single count supports this clone. The chain couples TRBV27 to TRBJ2-1; TRBD2 matches at 8 bases. The germline V gene has CDR1 MNHEY and CDR2 SMNVEV (reference sequence). V trimming: 10 bases; J trimming: 3 bases; junction bases outside the gene matches: 14. CDR3 length equals 16 residues. The CDR3 nucleotides are TGTGCCAAATCAGCCGTGGCGGGGGGAATCTACAATGAGCAGTTCTTC. Residues: CAKSAVAGGIYNEQFF.

J is TRBJ1-4 and V is TRBV18, with 9 bases identical to TRBD1. This CDR3 is 16 amino acids long. V gave up 4 bases and J gave up 0 bases; unmatched junction bases: 3. CDR1 KGHSH and CDR2 LQKENI come from the germline V gene. The CDR3 region has the DNA TGTGCCAGCTCACAGGACAGGGGAGCAACTAATGAAAAACTGTTTTTT. It yields the protein CASSQDRGATNEKLFF.

This sequence joins TRBV9 and TRBJ1-2; D is unresolved. Trimming cost V 4 bases and J 2 bases, with 9 bases left between them. This CDR3 region has 13 residues. Germline assignment: CDR1 SGDLS and CDR2 YYNGEE. The CDR3 DNA reads TGTGCCAGCAGCCCCGTTGCGAACTATGGCTACACCTTC. Translated: CASSPVANYGYTF.

The chain couples TRBV6-5 to TRBJ2-7; 8 bases are shared with TRBD1. Trimming removed 8 bases from V and 3 bases from J; junction bases left unmatched: 0. Germline assignment: CDR1 MNHEY and CDR2 SVGAGI. The CDR3 consists of 11 residues. The CDR3 protein is CASGQGYEQYF. The CDR3 region has the DNA TGTGCCAGCGGACAGGGCTACGAGCAGTACTTC.

This clone was observed a few times. The V and J genes are TRBV14 and TRBJ2-7; 7 bases fit TRBD1. This CDR3 is 16 amino acids long. CDR1 is SGHDN and CDR2 is FVKESK in the germline V gene. With V trimmed by 2 bases and J by 1 base, 8 bases remained unmatched. The CDR3: CASSQSRNRGSYEQYF. The CDR3 coding sequence is TGTGCCAGCAGCCAATCCCGAAACAGGGGATCCTACGAGCAGTACTTC.

The V gene is TRBV19, the J gene TRBJ2-1; 12 nucleotides match TRBD1. Trimming cost V 4 bases and J 9 bases; bases outside gene matches: 7. The CDR3 sequence is 15 residues long. Per the germline V gene, CDR1 is LNHDA and CDR2 is SQIVND (reference sequence). CDR3 in DNA: TGTGCCAGTAGTACCTCCGGGACAGGGGGCATTGAGCAGTTCTTC. Translating it yields CASSTSGTGGIEQFF.

The chain is built from TRBV28 and TRBJ2-1, with 10 nucleotides matching TRBD1. This CDR3 has 13 amino acids. The germline gives CDR1 MDHEN, CDR2 SYDVKM. The V and J ends lost 6 bases and 8 bases, in that order; junction bases with no gene match: 4. In nucleotides, the CDR3 is TGTGCCAGCAGGAGGACAGGGGGGGATGAGCAGTTCTTC. It codes for CASRRTGGDEQFF.

The V and J genes are TRBV18 and TRBJ2-3; 9 positions agree with TRBD2. Losses at the gene ends were 3 bases for V and 5 bases for J; bases not matched to a gene: 9. The CDR3 is 16 amino acids. The V gene's germline CDR1 is KGHSH and CDR2 LQKENI. The CDR3 DNA follows: TGTGCCAGCTCACCGTCATTAGCGGGGGTCGGAGATACGCAGTATTTT. It encodes CASSPSLAGVGDTQYF. The whole variable domain, filled in from reference TRBV18 and TRBJ2-3, reads NAGVMQNPRHLVRRRGQEARLRCSPMKGHSHVYWYRQLPEEGLKFMVYLQKENIIDESGMPKERFSAEFPKEGPSILRIQQVVRGDSAAYFCASSPSLAGVGDTQYFGPGTRLTVL.

The chain couples TRBV24-1 to TRBJ2-5; 14 bases fit TRBD2. V was pared by 3 bases and J by 4 bases, with 9 bases of the junction left unmatched. Germline V gives CDR1 KGHDR, CDR2 SFDVKD. The CDR3 is 18 residues long. CDR3 amino acids: CATSDERLAGGPGETQYF. CDR3 DNA sequence: TGTGCCACCAGTGATGAGCGACTAGCGGGGGGGCCGGGAGAGACCCAGTACTTC.

The chain combines TRBV5-1 with TRBJ2-2; 8 bases match TRBD2. V shed 0 bases and J 6 bases; nucleotides not matched to a gene: 10. The CDR3 spans 17 residues. Germline V gives CDR1 SGHRS, CDR2 YFSETQ. Here the CDR3 reads CASSLVVSGSGSGELFF. CDR3 bases: TGCGCCAGCAGCTTGGTTGTAAGCGGGAGCGGGTCCGGGGAGCTGTTTTTT. The variable domain in full, with the rest retrieved from reference TRBV5-1 and TRBJ2-2, is KAGVTQTPRYLIKTRGQQVTLSCSPISGHRSVSWYQQTPGQGLQFLFEYFSETQRNKGNFPGRFSGRQFSNSRSEMNVSTLELGDSALYLCASSLVVSGSGSGELFFGEGSRLTVL.

The chain carries TRBV10-3 and TRBJ2-2; D is uncertain. The CDR3 extends over 14 amino acids. The V end lost 10 bases, the J end lost 4 bases, and 16 bases lay between the germline ends. Per the germline V gene, CDR1 is ENHRY and CDR2 is SYGVKD. CDR3 bases: TGTGCCACCAGACCCCCAGGCAGCACCGGGGAGCTGTTTTTT. It encodes CATRPPGSTGELFF.

The chain has TRBV19 and TRBJ2-1; the match to TRBD1 covers 11 bases. Germline CDR1 and CDR2: LNHDA and SQIVND (reference sequence). The length of the CDR3 is 15 residues. J gave up 3 bases and V 9 bases, and 7 bases lay outside the gene matches. The CDR3 DNA follows: TGTGCCAGCAGCCCTGGGACAGGGGGCTACAATGAGCAGTTCTTC. It specifies CASSPGTGGYNEQFF. Using reference TRBV19 and TRBJ2-1 for the parts outside the CDR3, the full variable domain is DGGITQSPKYLFRKEGQNVTLSCEQNLNHDAMYWYRQDPGQGLRLIYYSQIVNDFQKGDIAEGYSVSREKKESFPLTVTSAQKNPTAFYLCASSPGTGGYNEQFFGPGTRLTVL.